Each of the 31 T cell receptor beta chains below was sequenced from the same sample in a study of post-analysis software for immune sequencing data. General study points: TRBV5-6, TRBV5-1 and TRBV20-1 belonged to a set of roughly 5 TRBV segments that were more frequent in patients than controls.

Their cognate antigens are unknown. cDNA libraries of TCR beta carried unique molecular identifiers. TCRdb ran MiXCR on the PCR reads and lists one entry per CDR3 protein. The table shows approximately 570,000 distinct CDR3 sequences, with 44% occurring only once. The sample was blood. Receptors were obtained from a girl aged 5-17 years with multiple sclerosis.

This clonotype was counted a few times. The genes are TRBV29-1 and TRBJ2-5; 7 nucleotides agree with TRBD1. The J call may be in error: the DNA end matches TRBJ2-7 better. Germline CDR1 SQVTM, CDR2 ANQGSEA. The CDR3 runs 11 residues. This CDR3 is CSVEQGVEQYF. The DNA for the CDR3 is TGCAGCGTTGAGCAGGGGGTCGAGCAGTACTTC.

This clonotype has more than one count but fewer than ten. The chain uses TRBV5-4 and TRBJ1-4; 7 bases fit TRBD1. This CDR3 has 14 residues. V lost 5 bases to trimming and J lost 2 bases; unmatched junction nucleotides: 3. Germline-derived CDR1 and CDR2 are SGHNT and YYREEE (reference sequence). This chain's CDR3 is CASRQGGTNEKLFF. Here the CDR3 DNA reads TGTGCCAGCAGGCAGGGGGGGACTAATGAAAAACTGTTTTTT.

The genes are TRBV3-1 and TRBJ1-6; D is undetermined. Trimming left V 4 bases short and J 7 bases short, with 17 bases between. From germline, CDR1 is LGHDT and CDR2 YNNKEL (reference sequence). The CDR3 spans 16 residues. CDR3 sequence (DNA): TGTGCCAGCAGCCCGACTGGAGGGCGGCTGAATTCACCCCTCCACTTT. This codes for CASSPTGGRLNSPLHF.

The rearrangement joins TRBV7-2 to TRBJ2-1; D ambiguous. Germline V gives CDR1 SGHTA, CDR2 FQGNSA. The CDR3 runs 12 residues. Trimming stripped 5 bases from V and 4 bases from J, with 6 bases between. For the CDR3, the DNA is TGTGCCAGCAGCACGGTATACAATGAGCAGTTCTTC. Amino acid sequence: CASSTVYNEQFF.

This clonotype was counted only a few times. The V gene is TRBV6-2 or TRBV6-3, the J gene TRBJ2-1; D gene uncertain. V shed 4 bases and J shed 8 bases, with 15 bases lying between them. Germline V gives CDR1 MNHEY, CDR2 SVGEGT. The CDR3 has 14 residues. This CDR3 is CASSSIDPPYEQFF. The CDR3 coding sequence is TGTGCCAGCAGTTCAATTGATCCGCCCTATGAGCAGTTCTTC.

J is TRBJ1-2 and V is TRBV5-1; 7 bases agree with TRBD1. V lost 1 base and J lost 1; bases outside the gene matches: 4. Germline CDR1 is SGHRS and CDR2 is YFSETQ. The CDR3 contains 15 residues. This CDR3 reads CASSLIAGGNYGYTF. CDR3 DNA: TGCGCCAGCAGCTTGATTGCAGGGGGTAACTATGGCTACACCTTC.

Here the CDR3 reads CASRDRDRVRNEQFF. The CDR3 DNA reads as TGTGCCAGCAGGGACCGGGACAGGGTGAGAAATGAGCAGTTCTTC. The chain has TRBV13 and TRBJ2-1, with 9 positions matching TRBD1. Germline V gene sequence: CDR1 PRHDT, CDR2 FYEKMQ (reference sequence). V was pared by 6 bases and J by 7 bases, with 10 bases of the junction left unmatched. CDR3 length equals 15 residues.

This sequence joins TRBV6-1 and TRBJ2-1; a possible D gene is TRBD2 (5 bases). V was pared by 3 bases and J by 8 bases, with 11 bases between. The germline V gene encodes CDR1 MNHNS and CDR2 SASEGT. This CDR3 has 13 amino acids. The CDR3 reads CASSEELRDEQFF. CDR3 nucleotide sequence: TGTGCCAGCAGTGAGGAGCTGCGGGATGAGCAGTTCTTC.

The V gene is TRBV6-2 or TRBV6-3, the J gene TRBJ1-5; TRBD1 is a possible D gene (5 bases). The CDR3 extends over 15 amino acids. The germline V gene encodes CDR1 MNHEY and CDR2 SVGEGT. Trimming removed 4 bases at V and 5 bases at J, with 15 bases between. The CDR3 DNA reads TGTGCCAGCAGTTTCATACAGGCGTGGGATCAGCCCCAGCATTTT. Translated, it gives CASSFIQAWDQPQHF.

This clonotype has only a few counts. The chain recombines TRBV5-1 with TRBJ2-3; D is uncertain. Germline loops: CDR1 SGHRS, CDR2 YFSETQ. The V and J ends lost 0 bases and 2 bases respectively, with 10 bases between them. The CDR3 length is 15 residues. Written as DNA, the CDR3 is TGCGCCAGCAGCTTGGGTCAGGCGATCACAGATACGCAGTATTTT. Translated: CASSLGQAITDTQYF. Complete variable domain (other parts from reference TRBV5-1 and TRBJ2-3): KAGVTQTPRYLIKTRGQQVTLSCSPISGHRSVSWYQQTPGQGLQFLFEYFSETQRNKGNFPGRFSGRQFSNSRSEMNVSTLELGDSALYLCASSLGQAITDTQYFGPGTRLTVL.

Regarding this clonotype: Possible read error: a much larger clone is one base away. Because the CDR3's place on the DNA is in doubt, the DNA is left out and the CDR3 is given as listed by TCRdb. The rearrangement links TRBV24-1 to TRBJ2-3; the DNA was not used to check the table's D call, TRBD1. CDR1 KGHDR and CDR2 SFDVKD come from the germline V gene. From its first to its last residue, the CDR3 has 15 amino acids. This CDR3 is CATSDFGQGTDTRYF.

V and J are TRBV19 and TRBJ2-1; a possible D gene is TRBD2 (6 bases). Deletions cut 7 bases from V and 6 bases from J, with 16 bases between. Germline CDR1 reads LNHDA; CDR2 reads SQIVND (reference sequence). The CDR3 is 14 amino acids. CDR3: CASTLSSATNEQFF. In DNA form, the CDR3 reads TGTGCCAGTACCCTATCTAGCGCGACCAATGAGCAGTTCTTC.

The CDR3 loop reads CATTGEIAQYF. CDR3 DNA: TGTGCCACCACAGGGGAGATCGCGCAGTACTTC. This chain links TRBV7-2 with TRBJ2-7, with 7 nucleotides matching TRBD1. With V trimmed by 10 bases and J by 9 bases, 9 bases remained unmatched. Looked up from germline, CDR1 is SGHTA and CDR2 is FQGNSA. The CDR3 runs 11 residues.

The chain uses TRBV3-1 and TRBJ2-7; maybe TRBD2 (6 bases). This CDR3 spans 15 amino acids. Germline V gene data show CDR1 as LGHDT and CDR2 as YNNKEL (reference sequence). The V end was cut by 1 base, the J end by 7 bases, with 17 bases between. The CDR3 here is CASSQGGSRGGEQYF. The CDR3 coding sequence is TGTGCCAGCAGCCAAGGGGGTAGCCGGGGAGGTGAGCAGTACTTC.

The genes are TRBV5-1 and TRBJ2-7; 10 bases map to TRBD2. The length of the CDR3 is 18 residues. CDR1 and CDR2 (germline): SGHRS, YFSETQ. Trimming took 0 bases from V and 0 from J; bases not matched to a gene: 9. The CDR3 DNA follows: TGCGCCAGCAGCTTGGCCCGGCAGGCTAGCGGGAGCTCCTACGAGCAGTACTTC. Residues: CASSLARQASGSSYEQYF.

V gene TRBV29-1 combines with J gene TRBJ1-2; D possibly corresponds to TRBD1 (5 bases). The CDR3 runs to 12 residues. From germline, CDR1 is SQVTM and CDR2 ANQGSEA. Trimming left V 4 bases short and J 6 bases short, with 12 bases between. In DNA form, the CDR3 reads TGCAGCGTTGCAAGGGGCCGGGATGGCTACACCTTC. Translation gives CSVARGRDGYTF.

The chain carries TRBV2 and TRBJ2-7; possibly TRBD1 for D (6 bases). Germline loops: CDR1 SNHLY, CDR2 FYNNEI. Trimming removed 6 bases at V and 1 base at J, with 10 bases between. The CDR3 loop spans 13 amino acids. CDR3: CASRRTESYEQYF. CDR3 DNA sequence: TGTGCCAGCAGGCGGACAGAATCCTACGAGCAGTACTTC.

This clonotype was seen just once. The chain carries TRBV5-6 and TRBJ2-3; tentative D call: TRBD2 (6 bases). The CDR3 is 15 amino acids. Germline V gene sequence: CDR1 SGHDT, CDR2 YYEEEE. Trimming pared 7 bases from V and 6 bases from J, leaving 21 bases between. In nucleotides, the CDR3 is TGTGCCAGCGGCACCCTAGCGCGAGGGGTGGATACGCAGTATTTT. Translating gives CASGTLARGVDTQYF.

The chain combines TRBV18 with TRBJ1-2; no firm D call. Germline V gene data show CDR1 as KGHSH and CDR2 as LQKENI. V lost 0 bases and J lost 4, with 6 bases in between. This CDR3 contains 13 residues. The CDR3 region is CASSPPDFYGYTF. The CDR3 DNA reads as TGTGCCAGCTCACCACCGGACTTCTATGGCTACACCTTC.

The chain is built from TRBV29-1 and TRBJ2-3; 7 bases fit TRBD1. The CDR3 runs 11 residues. In germline, CDR1 is SQVTM, CDR2 ANQGSEA. J was trimmed by 6 bases and V by 7 bases; bases with no gene match: 4. The CDR3 bases are TGCAGCGAACTGACAGGGGATACGCAGTATTTT. It encodes CSELTGDTQYF.

V and J are TRBV14 and TRBJ2-3; weak D call: TRBD2 (6 bases). The CDR3 length is 16 residues. Per germline, CDR1 SGHDN and CDR2 FVKESK. Between the trimmed V and J ends, which lost 1 base and 2 bases, there was a span of 13 bases. CDR3 coding DNA: TGTGCCAGCAGCCAAGCCCGAGGAGGGCACACAGATACGCAGTATTTT. Translation gives CASSQARGGHTDTQYF.

The rearrangement links TRBV20-1 to TRBJ1-1, with a weak D call TRBD1 (5 bases). V was trimmed by 8 bases and J by 6 bases, leaving 13 bases between them. CDR3 length: 11 amino acids. Looked up from germline, CDR1 is DFQATT and CDR2 is SNEGSKA (reference sequence). Here the CDR3 DNA reads TGCAGTACAGGATGGCTAGCTGAAGCTTTCTTT. This codes for CSTGWLAEAFF.

V usage is TRBV20-1 and J usage is TRBJ2-3, with 7 positions matching TRBD1. J was trimmed by 4 bases and V by 6 bases; bases with no gene match: 7. The germline gives CDR1 DFQATT, CDR2 SNEGSKA (reference sequence). CDR3 length equals 13 residues. CDR3 region: CSARTGQADTQYF. The CDR3 DNA sequence: TGCAGTGCGCGGACAGGACAGGCAGATACGCAGTATTTT.

Worth noting for this clonotype: At one end, the junction sequence differs from germline, possibly due to a read error. The chain links TRBV20-1 to TRBJ2-7; 8 bases agree with TRBD2. Germline CDR1 is DFQATT and CDR2 is SNEGSKA (reference sequence). This CDR3 contains 15 residues. CDR3 coding DNA: TGCAGTGCTAGGACGGCGGGAGGTATGCCCTACGAACAGTACTTC. Translation: CSARTAGGMPYEQYF.

This chain joins TRBV6-5 and TRBJ2-2, with D perhaps given as TRBD1 or TRBD2 (6 bases each). The CDR3 length is 14 residues. Germline CDR1 is MNHEY and CDR2 is SVGAGI. Trimming removed 2 bases from V and 5 bases from J, with 9 bases in between. CDR3: CASSYEGGTGELFF. CDR3 coding DNA: TGTGCCAGCAGTTACGAGGGGGGAACCGGGGAGCTGTTTTTT.

The chain uses TRBV7-8 and TRBJ2-7, with 14 bases aligning to TRBD2. CDR1 is SGHVS and CDR2 is FQNEAQ in the germline V gene. Trimming took 7 bases from V and 0 from J; bases not matched to a gene: 20. The CDR3 runs 21 residues. The CDR3, as DNA: TGTGCCAGCACCAATTGGCGAATACGGACTAGCGGGGGGCCCCGCTCCTACGAGCAGTACTTC. Its translation: CASTNWRIRTSGGPRSYEQYF.

The chain joins TRBV6-8 to TRBJ1-1, with a possible D match to TRBD1 (6 bases). V lost 5 bases and J lost 6, with 25 bases in between. This CDR3 is built from 17 residues. Germline V gene sequence: CDR1 MNHGY, CDR2 SAAAGT. In DNA, the CDR3 is TGTGCCAGCAGTATCGACAGGTCATTCTTCGTGTTCCCTGAAGCTTTCTTT. Translation gives CASSIDRSFFVFPEAFF.

The V and J genes are TRBV12-3 or TRBV12-4 and TRBJ2-6; D possibly corresponds to TRBD2 (7 bases). The V gene lost 6 bases and the J gene lost 2 bases, with 17 bases spanning the gap. This CDR3 spans 17 amino acids. The CDR3 nucleotides are TGTGCCAGCAGACTACAGGGAGGGAGGACTGGGGCCAACGTCCTGACTTTC. Protein sequence: CASRLQGGRTGANVLTF.

The chain uses TRBV12-3 or TRBV12-4 and TRBJ2-1; 7 positions agree with TRBD2. The trim removed 3 bases at V and 6 bases at J, leaving 8 bases unmatched. This CDR3 contains 15 residues. In DNA, the CDR3 is TGTGCCAGCAGTTTGGGCGGGAGCTTGTTCAATGAGCAGTTCTTC. Encoded protein: CASSLGGSLFNEQFF.

This clonotype was seen a handful of times. This chain connects TRBV9 to TRBJ2-7; the match to TRBD1 covers 12 bases. V gave up 3 bases and J gave up 2 bases; unmatched junction bases: 3. The V gene's germline CDR1 is SGDLS and CDR2 YYNGEE. This CDR3 comprises 15 residues. Here the CDR3 DNA reads TGTGCCAGCAGCGGGGGGACAGGGGGCACCTACGAGCAGTACTTC. Residues: CASSGGTGGTYEQYF.

V usage is TRBV20-1 and J usage is TRBJ2-1, with D maybe TRBD2 (5 bases). This CDR3 has 15 residues. Trimming left V 1 base short and J 1 base short, with 11 bases between. Germline V lookup: CDR1 DFQATT, CDR2 SNEGSKA (reference sequence). This CDR3 is CSARGSGESYNEQFF. DNA of the CDR3: TGCAGTGCTAGAGGCAGCGGTGAGTCCTACAATGAGCAGTTCTTC.